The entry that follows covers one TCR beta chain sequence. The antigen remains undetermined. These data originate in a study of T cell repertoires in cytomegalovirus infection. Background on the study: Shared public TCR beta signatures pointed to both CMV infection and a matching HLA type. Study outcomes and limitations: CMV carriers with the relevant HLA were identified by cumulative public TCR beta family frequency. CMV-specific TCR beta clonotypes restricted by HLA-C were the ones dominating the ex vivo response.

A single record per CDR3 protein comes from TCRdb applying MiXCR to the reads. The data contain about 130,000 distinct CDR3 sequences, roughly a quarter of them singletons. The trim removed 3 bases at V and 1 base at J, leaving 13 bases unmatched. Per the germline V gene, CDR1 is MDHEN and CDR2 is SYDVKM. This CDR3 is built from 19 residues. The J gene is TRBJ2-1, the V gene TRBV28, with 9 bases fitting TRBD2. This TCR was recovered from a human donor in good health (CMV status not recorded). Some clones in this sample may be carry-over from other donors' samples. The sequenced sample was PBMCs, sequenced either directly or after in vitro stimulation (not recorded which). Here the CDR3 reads CASSFLGGRALGSYNEQFF. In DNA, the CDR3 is TGTGCCAGCAGTTTCTTAGGCGGGAGGGCCCTGGGGTCCTACAATGAGCAGTTCTTC.